The 20 T cell receptor beta chains presented below share a single source sample, sequenced in a study of T cell responses to AZD1222 COVID-19 vaccine. This table comes from immunoSEQ multiplex PCR, and its TCRdb copy is limited to in-frame clones, with some not included. Of about 180,000 clones detected, roughly 91% appear once; the ten largest clones hold 0.95% to 1.3%. The sample was peripheral blood, taken 28 days after the second dose of the MenACWY control vaccine. Every receptor here comes from an adult who received the MenACWY meningococcal vaccine as a control.

V and J are TRBV2 and TRBJ1-5; possibly TRBD1 for D (6 bases). Trimming took 4 bases from V and 2 from J, leaving 12 bases between them. Germline V CDR1 and CDR2: SNHLY, FYNNEI. The CDR3 has 15 residues. CDR3 sequence (DNA): TGTGCCAGCAGTGCCAGGGGAGGGGGCAATCAGCCCCAGCATTTT. It encodes CASSARGGGNQPQHF.

This chain links TRBV7-2 with TRBJ2-1; D remains unclear. Looked up from germline, CDR1 is SGHTA and CDR2 is FQGNSA. The CDR3 contains 13 residues. V was cut by 1 base and J by 10 bases, with 11 bases left in between. The CDR3 DNA follows: TGTGCCAGCAGCTTAGATGGAAGACTGGAGCAGTTCTTC. Translating gives CASSLDGRLEQFF.

The chain uses TRBV7-2 and TRBJ1-2; TRBD1 agrees at 8 bases. In germline, CDR1 is SGHTA, CDR2 FQGNSA. This CDR3 contains 13 residues. V gave up 3 bases and J gave up 5 bases; unmatched junction bases: 2. The CDR3 bases are TGTGCCAGCAGCTTGGGGACAGGATATGGCTACACCTTC. Translated, it gives CASSLGTGYGYTF. Looking up the rest from reference TRBV7-2 and TRBJ1-2 gives the full variable domain: GAGVSQSPSNKVTEKGKDVELRCDPISGHTALYWYRQSLGQGLEFLIYFQGNSAPDKSGLPSDRFSAERTGGSVSTLTIQRTQQEDSAVYLCASSLGTGYGYTFGSGTRLTVV.

The chain combines TRBV4-3 with TRBJ1-6; 11 bases map to TRBD1. The V gene end was trimmed by 4 bases and the J gene end by 9 bases; junction bases not matched to a gene: 2. Germline assignment: CDR1 LGHNA and CDR2 YSLEER. The CDR3 is 14 amino acids. The CDR3 nucleotides are TGCGCCAGCAGCCCGGGACAGGGGGTTTCACCCCTCCACTTT. Its translation is CASSPGQGVSPLHF.

The CDR3 DNA reads TGTGCCAGCAGCCCTCCGGGGCCCGCGGGTGAAAAACTGTTTTTT. Its protein is CASSPPGPAGEKLFF. The V gene is TRBV5-4, the J gene TRBJ1-4; D perhaps matches TRBD1 (5 bases). Germline assignment: CDR1 SGHNT and CDR2 YYREEE (reference sequence). Deletions cut 4 bases from V and 7 bases from J, with 17 bases between. This CDR3 is built from 15 residues.

This clone was recorded once. The chain links TRBV7-8 to TRBJ2-3; maybe TRBD1 (6 bases). Looked up from germline, CDR1 is SGHVS and CDR2 is FQNEAQ. The germline V and J ends were trimmed by 1 base and 4 bases, with 9 bases remaining between them. The CDR3 extends over 14 amino acids. CDR3 DNA: TGTGCCAGCAGCTTAGACAGGGCAGCAGATACGCAGTATTTT. It specifies CASSLDRAADTQYF.

This rearrangement joins TRBV18 to TRBJ1-1; D might be TRBD1 (6 bases). In germline, CDR1 is KGHSH, CDR2 LQKENI. This CDR3 has 15 residues. The V end lost 3 bases, the J end lost 1 base, and 12 bases lay between the germline ends. CDR3 region: CASSPPTGANTEAFF. In DNA, the CDR3 is TGTGCCAGCTCACCGCCGACAGGAGCGAACACTGAAGCTTTCTTT.

This clone was detected only a few times. The chain recombines TRBV6-1 with TRBJ2-7; 10 bases map to TRBD1. CDR1 and CDR2 from the germline V gene are MNHNS and SASEGT. The CDR3 length is 13 residues. Losses at the gene ends were 4 bases for V and 6 bases for J; bases not matched to a gene: 3. The CDR3 is CASSGTGGGEQYF. The CDR3 nucleotides are TGTGCCAGCAGTGGGACAGGGGGAGGCGAGCAGTACTTC.

This chain links TRBV28 with TRBJ1-1, with TRBD1 as a possible D gene (5 bases). V dropped 5 bases and J dropped 1 base, with 11 bases sitting between them. Germline V gene data show CDR1 as MDHEN and CDR2 as SYDVKM. The CDR3 is 14 amino acids. The CDR3 DNA follows: TGTGCCAGCAGTCAAGGGACCGGGAACACTGAAGCTTTCTTT. Translation: CASSQGTGNTEAFF. The whole variable domain, filled in from reference TRBV28 and TRBJ1-1, reads DVKVTQSSRYLVKRTGEKVFLECVQDMDHENMFWYRQDPGLGLRLIYFSYDVKMKEKGDIPEGYSVSREKKERFSLILESASTNQTSMYLCASSQGTGNTEAFFGQGTRLTVV.

V is TRBV5-1 and J is TRBJ1-3, with TRBD1 matching over 9 bases. The CDR3 has 15 amino acids. V shed 3 bases and J 3 bases; nucleotides not matched to a gene: 4. In germline, CDR1 is SGHRS, CDR2 YFSETQ. CDR3 sequence reads: CASSWGQGFGNTIYF. CDR3 DNA: TGCGCCAGCAGCTGGGGACAGGGATTTGGAAACACCATATATTTT. The full variable domain, rest sourced from reference TRBV5-1 and TRBJ1-3, is KAGVTQTPRYLIKTRGQQVTLSCSPISGHRSVSWYQQTPGQGLQFLFEYFSETQRNKGNFPGRFSGRQFSNSRSEMNVSTLELGDSALYLCASSWGQGFGNTIYFGEGSWLTVV.

The chain has TRBV11-1 and TRBJ2-1, with D possibly matching TRBD2 (6 bases). Trimming removed 3 bases at V and 0 bases at J, with 12 bases between. The CDR3 runs 16 residues. The germline V gene has CDR1 SGHAT and CDR2 FQDESV (reference sequence). The CDR3 loop reads CASSFGGGRSYNEQFF. CDR3 sequence (DNA): TGTGCCAGCAGCTTCGGGGGAGGCCGCTCCTACAATGAGCAGTTCTTC.

The chain has TRBV19 and TRBJ1-6; no reliable D call. Germline assignment: CDR1 LNHDA and CDR2 SQIVND (reference sequence). The V gene lost 1 base and the J gene lost 8 bases, with 9 bases spanning the gap. The CDR3 extends over 14 amino acids. CDR3: CASSIVGRDSPLHF. The CDR3 DNA sequence: TGTGCCAGTAGTATAGTTGGTCGGGATTCACCCCTCCACTTT.

CDR3: CASSVLGGPTEAFF. For the CDR3, the DNA is TGTGCCAGCAGCGTTTTAGGGGGGCCAACTGAAGCTTTCTTT. The chain recombines TRBV9 with TRBJ1-1; TRBD1 might be the D (6 bases). Germline V gives CDR1 SGDLS, CDR2 YYNGEE. With 2 bases removed from V and 5 bases from J, the gap between germline ends came to 13 bases. The CDR3 totals 14 residues.

The CDR3 DNA reads TGTGCCTGGACCCAGGGTAGTGGCTCACCCCTCCACTTT. It is translated as CAWTQGSGSPLHF. J is TRBJ1-6 and V is TRBV30; perhaps TRBD1 as D (5 bases). Trimming took off 4 bases at V and 10 bases at J, with 14 bases between the two ends. CDR1 is GTSNPN and CDR2 is SVGIG in the germline V gene (reference sequence). The CDR3 is 13 residues long.

In this sample, this clone turned up once. This chain joins TRBV13 and TRBJ1-1; D gene uncertain. The CDR3 covers 13 residues. CDR1 and CDR2 (germline): PRHDT, FYEKMQ (reference sequence). The V end lost 1 base, the J end lost 7 bases, and 10 bases lay between the germline ends. The CDR3 DNA is TGTGCCAGCAGCTTAGCACAGAAGGGTGAAGCTTTCTTT. It codes for CASSLAQKGEAFF.

The chain is built from TRBV6-1 and TRBJ1-1; D call uncertain. CDR3 length: 13 residues. In germline, CDR1 is MNHNS, CDR2 SASEGT. With 2 bases removed from V and 1 base from J, the gap between germline ends came to 5 bases. The CDR3 bases are TGTGCCAGCAGTGAAACCAGGAACACTGAAGCTTTCTTT. Protein sequence: CASSETRNTEAFF.

As DNA, the CDR3 is TGTGCCAGCAGTGAATCTCCAGGGGGCTATGGCTACACCTTC. Translated, it gives CASSESPGGYGYTF. The chain carries TRBV6-1 and TRBJ1-2, with 7 bases fitting TRBD1. CDR1 is MNHNS, CDR2 SASEGT, per germline. This CDR3 spans 14 amino acids. Trimming removed 2 bases from V and 4 bases from J; junction bases left unmatched: 4.

V is TRBV3-1 (or the pseudogene TRBV3-2) and J is TRBJ2-5; D is ambiguous. Germline V CDR1 and CDR2: LGHDT, YNNKEL (reference sequence). The CDR3 length is 15 residues. V was shortened by 2 bases and J by 0 bases, with 10 bases between the two germline ends. The CDR3 sequence: CASSQFGVDQETQYF. The CDR3 region has the DNA TGTGCCAGCAGCCAATTCGGAGTAGACCAAGAGACCCAGTACTTC.

This rearrangement joins TRBV18 to TRBJ1-1; maybe TRBD1 (6 bases). Trimming removed 4 bases from V and 3 bases from J, with 12 bases in between. CDR1 is KGHSH and CDR2 is LQKENI in the germline V gene. This CDR3 has 14 amino acids. CDR3 bases: TGTGCCAGCTCACAGTATAACAGGGACACTGAAGCTTTCTTT. Protein sequence: CASSQYNRDTEAFF.

The chain combines TRBV6-5 with TRBJ1-2; no clear D gene. V was shortened by 8 bases and J by 3 bases, with 7 bases between the two germline ends. The germline V gene has CDR1 MNHEY and CDR2 SVGAGI. This CDR3 comprises 11 residues. The CDR3 DNA is TGTGCCAGCTCGACGGACTATGGCTACACCTTC. Its translation: CASSTDYGYTF.